This section outlines one T cell receptor (beta chain) sequence together with its context. Its antigen is as yet unknown. This sample was included in a study of blood T cells in healthy people across ages. CDR1 and CDR2 (germline): SGDLS, YYNGEE. V was clipped by 4 bases and J by 3 bases, with 16 bases between them. There are 15 residues in the CDR3. Study-wide points: The recorded TCR beta diversity per million T cells decreased in a roughly linear manner with age. Because donor CMV status was unknown, expanded clonotype changes were possibly confounded.

Ranging in age from about 6 to 95, the donors were healthy Caucasian individuals from Russia. PCR was performed a second time for roughly 7 to 11 cycles using a sample-barcoded 5' primer and a J-beta primer mix. TCRdb itself ran the 5' RACE reads through MiXCR, one entry per CDR3 protein. Of 450,000 to 700,000 distinct CDR3 sequences listed, 25% to 30% are singletons. This sequence originates from a woman aged 70-85 years in good health. Sequencing was performed on blood. The V call is TRBV9, the J call TRBJ1-1; possibly TRBD1 for D (5 bases). This chain's CDR3 is CASSPRSGGDTEAFF. For the CDR3, the DNA is TGTGCCAGCAGCCCGCGCTCCGGGGGGGACACTGAAGCTTTCTTT.